The clone carrying this TCR beta chain was seen once. This specimen comes from a study of blood T cell repertoires in COVID-19. The wider study: Spain, Italy and the United States supplied samples that represented acute and convalescent COVID-19. Sources were T cells, B-cell-depleted T cells, or PBMCs; the material itself was cDNA or gDNA.

Per the original methods: Amplification with reference gene primers provided the estimates of nucleated cell counts. Profiling relied on immunoSEQ multiplex PCR, and the TCRdb table lists in-frame clones only, not all of them. The V and J calls and the clone size are those of that table, but D and trimming were determined from the DNA. The data hold 65,000 to 80,000 clones, with 75% to 85% observed a single time. This CDR3 is 16 amino acids long. Germline CDR1 is KGHSH and CDR2 is LQKENI. Trimming took off 2 bases at V and 4 bases at J, with 15 bases between the two ends. Source material: peripheral blood. The TCR was taken from a human donor in a cohort sampled during active COVID-19. The V and J genes are TRBV18 and TRBJ1-5; D not certain. CDR3 sequence reads: CASSPSGGVGNQPQHF. CDR3 nucleotide sequence: TGTGCCAGCTCACCAAGCGGCGGAGTAGGAAATCAGCCCCAGCATTTT.